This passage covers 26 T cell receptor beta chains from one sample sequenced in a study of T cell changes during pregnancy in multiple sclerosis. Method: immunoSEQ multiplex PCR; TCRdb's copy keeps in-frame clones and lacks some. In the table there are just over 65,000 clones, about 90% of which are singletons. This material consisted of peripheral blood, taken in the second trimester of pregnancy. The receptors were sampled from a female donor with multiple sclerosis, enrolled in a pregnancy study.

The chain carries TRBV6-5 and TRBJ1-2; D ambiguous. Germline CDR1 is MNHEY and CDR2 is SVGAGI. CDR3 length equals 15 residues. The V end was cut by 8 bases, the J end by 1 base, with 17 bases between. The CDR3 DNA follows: TGTGCCAGCGGGTACCGACTCCCGTTTAACTATGGCTACACCTTC. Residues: CASGYRLPFNYGYTF.

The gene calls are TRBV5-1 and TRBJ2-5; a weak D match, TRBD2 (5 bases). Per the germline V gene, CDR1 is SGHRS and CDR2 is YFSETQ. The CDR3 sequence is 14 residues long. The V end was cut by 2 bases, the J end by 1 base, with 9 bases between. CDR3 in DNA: TGCGCCAGCAGCTTAGGCGGGCTCCAAGAGACCCAGTACTTC. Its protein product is CASSLGGLQETQYF.

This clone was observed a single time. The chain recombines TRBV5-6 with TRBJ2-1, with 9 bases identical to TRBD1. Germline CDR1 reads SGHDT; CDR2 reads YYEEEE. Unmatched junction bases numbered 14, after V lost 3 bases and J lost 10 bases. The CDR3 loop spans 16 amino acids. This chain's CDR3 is CASSSVGTGRSWEQFF. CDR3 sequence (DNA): TGTGCCAGCAGCTCGGTCGGGACAGGGCGGAGTTGGGAGCAGTTCTTC.

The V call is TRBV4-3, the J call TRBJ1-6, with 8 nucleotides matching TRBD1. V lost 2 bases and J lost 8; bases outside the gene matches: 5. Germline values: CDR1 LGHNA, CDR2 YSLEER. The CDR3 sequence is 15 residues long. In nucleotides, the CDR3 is TGCGCCAGCAGCCAACGGGGACAGGCTTATTCACCCCTCCACTTT. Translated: CASSQRGQAYSPLHF.

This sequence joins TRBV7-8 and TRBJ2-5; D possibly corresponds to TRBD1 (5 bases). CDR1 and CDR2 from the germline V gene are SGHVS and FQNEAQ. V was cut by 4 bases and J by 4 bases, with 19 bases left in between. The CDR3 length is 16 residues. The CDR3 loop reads CASSYTRVTRRETQYF. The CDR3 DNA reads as TGTGCCAGCAGCTACACCAGGGTTACAAGGAGAGAGACCCAGTACTTC.

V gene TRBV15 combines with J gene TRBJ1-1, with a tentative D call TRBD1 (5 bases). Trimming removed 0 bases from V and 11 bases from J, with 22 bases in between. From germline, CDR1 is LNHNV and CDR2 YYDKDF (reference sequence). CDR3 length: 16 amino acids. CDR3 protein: CATSRERGFFAPRAFF. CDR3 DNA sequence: TGTGCCACCAGCAGAGAGCGGGGCTTTTTCGCCCCTAGGGCTTTCTTT.

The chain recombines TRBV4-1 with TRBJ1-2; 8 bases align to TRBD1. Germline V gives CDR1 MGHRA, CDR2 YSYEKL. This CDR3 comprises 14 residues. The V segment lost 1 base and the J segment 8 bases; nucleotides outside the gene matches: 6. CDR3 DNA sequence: TGCGCCAGCAGCCAAGTTCAGGGGGCGCGGGGCTACACCTTC. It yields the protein CASSQVQGARGYTF.

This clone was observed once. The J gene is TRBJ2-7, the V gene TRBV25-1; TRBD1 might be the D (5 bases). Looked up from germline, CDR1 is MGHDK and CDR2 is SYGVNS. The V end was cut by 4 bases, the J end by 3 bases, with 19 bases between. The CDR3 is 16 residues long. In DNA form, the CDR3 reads TGTGCCAGCAGTGCTTCATCAGGGAACGTACACTACGAGCAGTACTTC. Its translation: CASSASSGNVHYEQYF.

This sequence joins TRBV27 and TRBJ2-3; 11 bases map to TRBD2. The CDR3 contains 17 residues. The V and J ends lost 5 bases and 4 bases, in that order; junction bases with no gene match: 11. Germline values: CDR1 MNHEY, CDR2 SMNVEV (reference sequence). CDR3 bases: TGTGCCAGCAGTCGAACGAGGACTAGCGGGCCCCCAGATACGCAGTATTTT. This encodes CASSRTRTSGPPDTQYF.

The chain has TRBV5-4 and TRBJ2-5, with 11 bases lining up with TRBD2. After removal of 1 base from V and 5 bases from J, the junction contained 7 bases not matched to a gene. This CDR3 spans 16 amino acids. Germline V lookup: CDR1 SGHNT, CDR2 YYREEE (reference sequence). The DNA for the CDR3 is TGTGCCAGCAGCTTGCCTCTAGCGGGGGGTCAGGAGACCCAGTACTTC. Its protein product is CASSLPLAGGQETQYF.

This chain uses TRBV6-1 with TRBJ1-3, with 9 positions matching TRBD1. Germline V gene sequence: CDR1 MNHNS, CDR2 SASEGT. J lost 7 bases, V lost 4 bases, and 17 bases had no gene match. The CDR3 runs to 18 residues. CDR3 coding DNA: TGTGCCAGCAGTGCCAACCCTCAACAGGGGGCAATTCGGAACACCATATATTTT. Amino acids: CASSANPQQGAIRNTIYF.

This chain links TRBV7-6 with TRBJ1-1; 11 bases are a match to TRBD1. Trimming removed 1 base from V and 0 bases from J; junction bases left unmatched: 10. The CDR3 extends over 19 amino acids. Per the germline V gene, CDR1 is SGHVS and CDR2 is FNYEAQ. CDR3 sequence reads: CASSLVPGQGVLVNTEAFF. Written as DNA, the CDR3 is TGTGCCAGCAGCTTAGTTCCGGGACAGGGGGTCTTGGTGAACACTGAAGCTTTCTTT.

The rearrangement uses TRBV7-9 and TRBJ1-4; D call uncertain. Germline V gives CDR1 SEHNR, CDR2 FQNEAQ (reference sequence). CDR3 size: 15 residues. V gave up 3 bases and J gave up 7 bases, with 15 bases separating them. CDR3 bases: TGTGCCAGCAGCTTTACAACAGCTCACCCTGAAAAACTGTTTTTT. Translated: CASSFTTAHPEKLFF.

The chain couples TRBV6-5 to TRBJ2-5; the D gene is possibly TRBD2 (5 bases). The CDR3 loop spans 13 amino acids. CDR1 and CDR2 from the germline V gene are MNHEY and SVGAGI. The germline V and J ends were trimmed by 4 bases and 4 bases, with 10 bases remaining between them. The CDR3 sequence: CASSSGYGETQYF. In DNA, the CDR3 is TGTGCCAGCAGTTCGGGGTACGGAGAGACCCAGTACTTC.

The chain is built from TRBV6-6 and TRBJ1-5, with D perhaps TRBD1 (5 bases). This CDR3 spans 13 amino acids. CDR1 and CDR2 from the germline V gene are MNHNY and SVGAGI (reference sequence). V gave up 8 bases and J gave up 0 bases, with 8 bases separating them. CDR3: CASRGDSNQPQHF. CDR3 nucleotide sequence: TGTGCCAGCCGGGGGGATAGCAATCAGCCCCAGCATTTT.

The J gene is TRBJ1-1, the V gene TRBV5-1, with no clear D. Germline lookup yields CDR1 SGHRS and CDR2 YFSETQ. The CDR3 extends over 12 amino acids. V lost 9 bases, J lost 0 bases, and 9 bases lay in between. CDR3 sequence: CATKDLNTEAFF. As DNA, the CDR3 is TGCGCCACAAAGGACTTGAACACTGAAGCTTTCTTT.

The chain's CDR3 is CASSYEGLAKNIQYF. In DNA, the CDR3 is TGTGCCAGCAGTTATGAGGGACTAGCCAAAAACATTCAGTACTTC. This chain connects TRBV6-6 to TRBJ2-4; D perhaps matches TRBD2 (6 bases). The CDR3 has 15 amino acids. The germline V gene has CDR1 MNHNY and CDR2 SVGAGI (reference sequence). V lost 3 bases and J lost 0, with 9 bases in between.

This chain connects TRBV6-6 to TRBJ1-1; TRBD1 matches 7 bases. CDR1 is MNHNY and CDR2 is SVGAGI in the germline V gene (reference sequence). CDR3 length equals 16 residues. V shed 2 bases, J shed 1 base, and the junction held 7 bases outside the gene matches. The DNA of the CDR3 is TGTGCCAGCAGTTACCCGCAGACAGGGCCGAACACTGAAGCTTTCTTT. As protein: CASSYPQTGPNTEAFF.

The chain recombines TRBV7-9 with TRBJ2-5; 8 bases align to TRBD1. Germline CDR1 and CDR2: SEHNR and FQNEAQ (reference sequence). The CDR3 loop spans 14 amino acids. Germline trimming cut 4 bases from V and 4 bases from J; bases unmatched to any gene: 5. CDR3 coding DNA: TGTGCCAGCAGCTCTCGGACAGGGAGAGAGACCCAGTACTTC. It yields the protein CASSSRTGRETQYF. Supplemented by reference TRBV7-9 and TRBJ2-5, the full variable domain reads DTGVSQNPRHKITKRGQNVTFRCDPISEHNRLYWYRQTLGQGPEFLTYFQNEAQLEKSRLLSDRFSAERPKGSFSTLEIQRTEQGDSAMYLCASSSRTGRETQYFGPGTRLLVL.

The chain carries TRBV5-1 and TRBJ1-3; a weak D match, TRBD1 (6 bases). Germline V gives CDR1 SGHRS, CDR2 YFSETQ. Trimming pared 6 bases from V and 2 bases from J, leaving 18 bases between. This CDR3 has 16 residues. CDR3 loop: CASNPGGLPTGNTIYF. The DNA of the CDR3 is TGCGCCAGCAACCCGGGGGGCCTGCCGACTGGAAACACCATATATTTT.

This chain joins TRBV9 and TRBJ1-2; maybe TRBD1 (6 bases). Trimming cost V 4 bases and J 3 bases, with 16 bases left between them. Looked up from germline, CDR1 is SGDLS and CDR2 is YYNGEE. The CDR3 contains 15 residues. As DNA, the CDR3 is TGTGCCAGCAGCCGGGTACAGGGAAACGACTATGGCTACACCTTC. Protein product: CASSRVQGNDYGYTF.

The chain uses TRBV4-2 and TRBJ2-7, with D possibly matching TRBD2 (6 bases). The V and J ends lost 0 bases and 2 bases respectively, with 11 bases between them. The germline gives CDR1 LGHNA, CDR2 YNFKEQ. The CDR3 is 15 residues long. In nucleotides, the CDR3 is TGTGCCAGCAGCCAAGAACCGGGACTTGCCTACGAGCAGTACTTC. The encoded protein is CASSQEPGLAYEQYF.

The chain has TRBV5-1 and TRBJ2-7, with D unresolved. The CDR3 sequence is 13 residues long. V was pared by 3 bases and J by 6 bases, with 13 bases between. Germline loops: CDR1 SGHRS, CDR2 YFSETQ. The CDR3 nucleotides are TGCGCCAGCAGCTGGCCGTCTCGTACCGAGCAGTACTTC. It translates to CASSWPSRTEQYF.

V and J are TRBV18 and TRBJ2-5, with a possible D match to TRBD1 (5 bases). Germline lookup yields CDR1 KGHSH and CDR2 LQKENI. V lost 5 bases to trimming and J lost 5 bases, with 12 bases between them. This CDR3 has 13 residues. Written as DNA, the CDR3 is TGTGCCAGCTCAACGGACATCGCGGAGACCCAGTACTTC. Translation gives CASSTDIAETQYF.

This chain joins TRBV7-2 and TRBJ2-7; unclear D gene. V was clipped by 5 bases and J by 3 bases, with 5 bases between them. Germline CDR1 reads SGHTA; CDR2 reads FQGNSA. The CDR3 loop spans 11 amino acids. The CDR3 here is CASSPLYEQYF. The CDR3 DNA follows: TGTGCCAGCAGCCCTCTCTACGAGCAGTACTTC.

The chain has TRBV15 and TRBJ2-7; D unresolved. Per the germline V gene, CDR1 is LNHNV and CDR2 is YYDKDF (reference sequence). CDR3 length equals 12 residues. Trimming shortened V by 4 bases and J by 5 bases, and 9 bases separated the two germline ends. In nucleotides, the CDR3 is TGTGCCACCAGCACCACGGGTAACGAGCAGTACTTC. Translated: CATSTTGNEQYF.